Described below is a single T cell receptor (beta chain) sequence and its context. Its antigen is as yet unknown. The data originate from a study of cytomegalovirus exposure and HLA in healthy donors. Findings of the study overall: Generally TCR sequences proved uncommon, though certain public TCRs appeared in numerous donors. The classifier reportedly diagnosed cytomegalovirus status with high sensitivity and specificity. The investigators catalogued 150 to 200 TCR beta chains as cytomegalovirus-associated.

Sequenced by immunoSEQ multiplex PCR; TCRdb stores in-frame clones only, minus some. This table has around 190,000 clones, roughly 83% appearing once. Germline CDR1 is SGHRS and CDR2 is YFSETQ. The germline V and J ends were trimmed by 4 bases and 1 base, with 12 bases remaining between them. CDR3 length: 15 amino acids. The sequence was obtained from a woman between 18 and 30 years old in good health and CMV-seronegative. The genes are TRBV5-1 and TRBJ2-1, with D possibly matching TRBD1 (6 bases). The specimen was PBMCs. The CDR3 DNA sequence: TGCGCCAGCAGCCCAGGGGTTGAGTCCTACAATGAGCAGTTCTTC. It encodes CASSPGVESYNEQFF.